Following are 25 T cell receptor beta chains from one sample sequenced in a study of T cells in Graves' hyperthyroidism and ophthalmopathy (dated by TCRdb to the late 2010s). Library generation was performed with multiplex PCR. TCRdb records Illumina HiSeq 2000 as the sequencer. Amplification of TCR beta CDR3 regions was carried out from RNA transcripts. For the first round of RT-PCR on the TCR CDR3, the HTBI primer set was used together with the Qiagen OneStep RT-PCR kit. TCRdb itself trimmed the public reads at Q25 with fastp, ran MiXCR and retained productive beta chains. A single entry per CDR3 protein holds the most common genes and DNA from its merged rows. The table for this sample lists about 280,000 distinct CDR3 sequences; 25% to 30% of them were counted only once. Of the sample, about 25% falls within the top ten clones. The sample taken for sequencing was blood. All receptors derive from a man aged 40-49 years with Graves' hyperthyroidism that later progressed to Graves' ophthalmopathy.

This clonotype appeared many times. The chain carries TRBV6-5 and TRBJ1-2; weak D call: TRBD1 (6 bases). This CDR3 contains 15 residues. Germline-derived CDR1 and CDR2 are MNHEY and SVGAGI. Trimming pared 0 bases from V and 4 bases from J, leaving 12 bases between. The CDR3 DNA follows: TGTGCCAGCAGTTACTCCCGGACAGCCGCCTATGGCTACACCTTC. Its translation: CASSYSRTAAYGYTF.

This clonotype was recorded many times. V is TRBV7-9 and J is TRBJ2-7; 8 bases agree with TRBD1. The length of the CDR3 is 14 residues. V shed 4 bases and J 7 bases; nucleotides not matched to a gene: 9. CDR1 is SEHNR and CDR2 is FQNEAQ in the germline V gene (reference sequence). CDR3 DNA: TGTGCCAGCAGCTCCCCGACAGGGGTAGGGGAGCAGTACTTC. Translation: CASSSPTGVGEQYF.

Many counts were recorded for this clonotype. The V and J genes are TRBV28 and TRBJ2-5, with 11 bases identical to TRBD2. The CDR3 extends over 14 amino acids. Germline lookup yields CDR1 MDHEN and CDR2 SYDVKM. J lost 5 bases, V lost 7 bases, and 6 bases had no gene match. DNA for the CDR3: TGTGCCAGCACCTTAGCGGGAGGGCCTGAGACCCAGTACTTC. Amino acid sequence: CASTLAGGPETQYF. The complete variable domain, with remaining parts taken from reference TRBV28 and TRBJ2-5, reads DVKVTQSSRYLVKRTGEKVFLECVQDMDHENMFWYRQDPGLGLRLIYFSYDVKMKEKGDIPEGYSVSREKKERFSLILESASTNQTSMYLCASTLAGGPETQYFGPGTRLLVL.

This clonotype was recorded at least ten times. The chain couples TRBV7-2 to TRBJ2-2; D unresolved. CDR3 size: 14 residues. CDR1 SGHTA and CDR2 FQGNSA come from the germline V gene. The V and J ends lost 5 bases and 6 bases respectively, with 13 bases between them. The CDR3 DNA reads TGTGCCAGCAGCCCACCGCTACGGGCCGGGGAGCTGTTTTTT. Translation: CASSPPLRAGELFF.

This clonotype was seen many times. The chain joins TRBV12-3 or TRBV12-4 to TRBJ1-1; TRBD1 aligns across 9 bases. The CDR3 covers 15 residues. V shed 5 bases, J shed 1 base, and the junction held 5 bases outside the gene matches. The CDR3 spells CASSGQGTSNTEAFF. CDR3 in DNA: TGTGCCAGCAGTGGACAGGGGACTTCGAACACTGAAGCTTTCTTT.

The chain employs TRBV28 and TRBJ2-7; the match to TRBD2 covers 9 bases. The CDR3 has 19 amino acids. Losses at the gene ends were 6 bases for V and 4 bases for J; bases not matched to a gene: 22. Germline values: CDR1 MDHEN, CDR2 SYDVKM. In nucleotides, the CDR3 is TGTGCCAGCAGCCAAGAGAAGGTCCTGGTCCGACTAGCGGAATACGAGCAGTACTTC. Its translation is CASSQEKVLVRLAEYEQYF.

The chain uses TRBV6-1 and TRBJ1-2, with D maybe TRBD1 (6 bases). CDR1 is MNHNS, CDR2 SASEGT, per germline. V lost 1 base to trimming and J lost 3 bases, with 15 bases between them. The CDR3 has 16 residues. The CDR3 nucleotides are TGTGCCAGCAGTGAAGAGACAGGCTTCGAGGACTATGGCTACACCTTC. It codes for CASSEETGFEDYGYTF.

The rearrangement joins TRBV6-2 or TRBV6-3 to TRBJ2-5, with D unresolved. The V and J ends lost 2 bases and 7 bases respectively, with 5 bases between them. Per the germline V gene, CDR1 is MNHEY and CDR2 is SVGEGT. The CDR3 totals 11 residues. This CDR3 reads CASSYSLTQYF. The CDR3 DNA reads TGTGCCAGCAGTTACAGCTTGACCCAGTACTTC.

This clonotype was seen repeatedly, ten times or more. J is TRBJ2-7 and V is TRBV20-1, with TRBD2 as a possible D gene (5 bases). V was trimmed by 0 bases and J by 2 bases, leaving 14 bases between them. Germline CDR1 DFQATT, CDR2 SNEGSKA (reference sequence). The CDR3 has 15 amino acids. The CDR3 sequence is CSARDLGSVAYEQYF. As DNA, the CDR3 is TGCAGTGCTAGAGATCTAGGTAGCGTGGCCTACGAGCAGTACTTC.

The V and J genes are TRBV7-2 and TRBJ1-1; D unclear. CDR3 length equals 13 residues. CDR1 and CDR2 (germline): SGHTA, FQGNSA. Trimming took off 5 bases at V and 3 bases at J, with 10 bases between the two ends. CDR3 in DNA: TGTGCCAGCAGCCCCAGTAGGGACACTGAAGCTTTCTTT. Translating gives CASSPSRDTEAFF. The entire variable domain, with the rest obtained from reference TRBV7-2 and TRBJ1-1, is as follows: GAGVSQSPSNKVTEKGKDVELRCDPISGHTALYWYRQSLGQGLEFLIYFQGNSAPDKSGLPSDRFSAERTGGSVSTLTIQRTQQEDSAVYLCASSPSRDTEAFFGQGTRLTVV.

This clonotype came up many times. V is TRBV6-5 and J is TRBJ1-2; a possible D gene is TRBD1 (5 bases). The length of the CDR3 is 15 residues. V was shortened by 2 bases and J by 4 bases, with 14 bases between the two germline ends. The germline CDR1 and CDR2 sequences are MNHEY and SVGAGI. As DNA, the CDR3 is TGTGCCAGCAGTTACGTGGGACGGGAAGGCTATGGCTACACCTTC. Translation gives CASSYVGREGYGYTF.

This clonotype has a count of ten or more. This rearrangement joins TRBV6-5 to TRBJ2-7; 8 positions agree with TRBD2. Germline V gene lookup returns CDR1 MNHEY and CDR2 SVGAGI. This CDR3 has 15 amino acids. V was clipped by 0 bases and J by 4 bases; unmatched bases: 5. The CDR3 bases are TGTGCCAGCAGTTACTCGCCAGCGGGAGTGTACGAGCAGTACTTC. Translation gives CASSYSPAGVYEQYF.

This chain links TRBV7-8 with TRBJ2-5, with D tentatively TRBD1 (5 bases). This CDR3 comprises 16 residues. Germline CDR1 is SGHVS and CDR2 is FQNEAQ. Trimming left V 6 bases short and J 1 base short, with 18 bases between. The CDR3 DNA reads as TGTGCCAGCAGGCCTGGGGCGGCCAGACCCCAAGAGACCCAGTACTTC. It is translated as CASRPGAARPQETQYF.

This clonotype was seen repeatedly, ten times or more. This chain joins TRBV28 and TRBJ2-7; D gene uncertain. The CDR3 sequence is 15 residues long. The V end was cut by 6 bases, the J end by 2 bases, with 17 bases between. CDR1 MDHEN and CDR2 SYDVKM come from the germline V gene. The CDR3 region is CASSQGASIPYEQYF. CDR3 nucleotide sequence: TGTGCCAGCAGCCAAGGAGCGTCTATCCCCTACGAGCAGTACTTC. Complete variable domain (other parts from reference TRBV28 and TRBJ2-7): DVKVTQSSRYLVKRTGEKVFLECVQDMDHENMFWYRQDPGLGLRLIYFSYDVKMKEKGDIPEGYSVSREKKERFSLILESASTNQTSMYLCASSQGASIPYEQYFGPGTRLTVT.

This clonotype came up many times. This chain connects TRBV12-3 or TRBV12-4 to TRBJ1-1; no firm D call. The CDR3 sequence is 14 residues long. V shed 6 bases and J shed 1 base, with 12 bases lying between them. In nucleotides, the CDR3 is TGTGCCAGCAGACGGGAAAGACAGAACACTGAAGCTTTCTTT. This encodes CASRRERQNTEAFF.

At least ten counts were recorded for this clonotype. The V and J genes are TRBV11-2 and TRBJ2-2, with D maybe TRBD1 (6 bases). Per germline, CDR1 SGHAT and CDR2 FQNNGV. CDR3 length: 15 amino acids. Trimming took off 2 bases at V and 3 bases at J, with 10 bases between the two ends. This CDR3 is CASSLTAGDTGELFF. CDR3 nucleotide sequence: TGTGCCAGCAGCTTAACAGCAGGGGACACCGGGGAGCTGTTTTTT.

This clonotype was detected many times. J is TRBJ2-7 and V is TRBV28; tentative D call: TRBD1 (5 bases). Germline CDR1 is MDHEN and CDR2 is SYDVKM. CDR3 length: 12 residues. V lost 3 bases to trimming and J lost 5 bases, with 8 bases between them. The CDR3 reads CASSLKGNEQYF. CDR3 DNA sequence: TGTGCCAGCAGTTTGAAGGGGAACGAGCAGTACTTC.

The rearrangement uses TRBV30 and TRBJ1-2; D is possibly TRBD1 (5 bases). The V end was cut by 2 bases, the J end by 0 bases, with 10 bases between. This CDR3 is 14 amino acids long. Germline V lookup: CDR1 GTSNPN, CDR2 SVGIG (reference sequence). Written as DNA, the CDR3 is TGTGCCTGGAGTAGGGGCAGAGCTAACTATGGCTACACCTTC. This encodes CAWSRGRANYGYTF.

The sample holds many counts of this clonotype. The chain joins TRBV20-1 to TRBJ2-7, with D unclear. The germline CDR1 and CDR2 sequences are DFQATT and SNEGSKA (reference sequence). The CDR3 has 13 residues. Trimming took off 4 bases at V and 2 bases at J, with 12 bases between the two ends. CDR3 sequence: CSAMPGPTYEQYF. Here the CDR3 DNA reads TGCAGTGCTATGCCCGGGCCCACCTACGAGCAGTACTTC.

This clonotype was seen at least ten times. V gene TRBV19 combines with J gene TRBJ1-5, with TRBD1 matching over 8 bases. The CDR3 sequence is 15 residues long. J was trimmed by 6 bases and V by 3 bases; bases with no gene match: 7. Germline values: CDR1 LNHDA, CDR2 SQIVND (reference sequence). Here the CDR3 DNA reads TGTGCCAGTAGTATCGTCGGACAGGGCGGTCAGCCCCAGCATTTT. As protein: CASSIVGQGGQPQHF.

This clonotype was seen repeatedly, ten times or more. V gene TRBV11-1 combines with J gene TRBJ2-4; D possibly corresponds to TRBD1 (5 bases). Germline CDR1 and CDR2: SGHAT and FQDESV (reference sequence). The CDR3 spans 21 residues. Trimming pared 1 base from V and 0 bases from J, leaving 25 bases between. CDR3 amino acids: CASSLGFIDRVAPVAKNIQYF. The CDR3 DNA sequence: TGTGCCAGCAGCTTAGGTTTCATCGACAGAGTCGCTCCTGTAGCCAAAAACATTCAGTACTTC.

V gene TRBV6-1 combines with J gene TRBJ2-7, with D possibly TRBD2 on 6 matching bases. V lost 9 bases to trimming and J lost 0 bases, with 15 bases between them. The CDR3 totals 14 residues. Germline loops: CDR1 MNHNS, CDR2 SASEGT. This CDR3 reads CASQLAVNSYEQYF. CDR3 DNA: TGTGCCAGTCAACTAGCTGTCAACTCCTACGAGCAGTACTTC.

The V and J genes are TRBV6-1 and TRBJ2-7; D is perhaps TRBD1 (6 bases). The V and J ends lost 8 bases and 3 bases respectively, with 11 bases between them. Germline V gives CDR1 MNHNS, CDR2 SASEGT. The CDR3 consists of 12 residues. The CDR3 loop reads CASPDRNYEQYF. In DNA form, the CDR3 reads TGTGCCAGCCCGGACAGAAACTACGAGCAGTACTTC.

In this sample, this clonotype turned up many times. The chain has TRBV20-1 and TRBJ2-7; 12 positions agree with TRBD1. CDR3 length equals 13 residues. V lost 5 bases and J lost 6; bases outside the gene matches: 5. The germline V gene has CDR1 DFQATT and CDR2 SNEGSKA (reference sequence). DNA of the CDR3: TGCAGTGCTGGGGGACAGGGGGCGCGCGAGCAGTACTTC. The encoded protein is CSAGGQGAREQYF.

The count of this clonotype is one. V usage is TRBV4-2 and J usage is TRBJ2-7; 7 nucleotides match TRBD2. CDR3 size: 18 residues. The ends lost 1 base at V and 5 bases at J; junction bases unmatched: 17. Germline V gene lookup returns CDR1 LGHNA and CDR2 YNFKEQ. CDR3: CASSQALPLPKREHEQYF. DNA of the CDR3: TGTGCCAGCAGCCAAGCTCTCCCGCTCCCCAAGCGGGAACACGAGCAGTACTTC.